This T cell receptor beta chain was observed in a study of T cell clonotyping in hematopoietic cell transplantation. Study summary: Cytoreduction preceded collection of pretransplant recipient samples.

Stated time point: recipient sample about 28 days before transplant, after cytoreduction. Clones were read by immunoSEQ multiplex PCR, and TCRdb kept only the in-frame ones, dropping some. The table has approximately 3,100 clones, 90% to 96% seen once. Notes on this clone: Antigen specificity is unknown.

General study results and limits: At the given depth, recipient repertoires were over 95% de novo clonotypes. Recipient TCR diversity dropped after transplant; expanded clonotypes rose from day 30 to 180.

The length of the CDR3 is 15 residues. Trimming removed 0 bases from V and 2 bases from J, with 9 bases in between. Germline V gene lookup returns CDR1 SGHRS and CDR2 YFSETQ. The starting material was peripheral blood mononuclear cells, obtained before stem cell transplant. The chain employs TRBV5-1 and TRBJ2-1; D remains ambiguous. This TCR was recovered from a woman in her forties or fifties with chronic myeloid leukemia. Some clones in this sample may be carry-over from other donors' samples. The CDR3 nucleotides read TGCGCCAGCAGCTTGGCGAGTGTAACCTACAATGAGCAGTTCTTC. Protein sequence: CASSLASVTYNEQFF.